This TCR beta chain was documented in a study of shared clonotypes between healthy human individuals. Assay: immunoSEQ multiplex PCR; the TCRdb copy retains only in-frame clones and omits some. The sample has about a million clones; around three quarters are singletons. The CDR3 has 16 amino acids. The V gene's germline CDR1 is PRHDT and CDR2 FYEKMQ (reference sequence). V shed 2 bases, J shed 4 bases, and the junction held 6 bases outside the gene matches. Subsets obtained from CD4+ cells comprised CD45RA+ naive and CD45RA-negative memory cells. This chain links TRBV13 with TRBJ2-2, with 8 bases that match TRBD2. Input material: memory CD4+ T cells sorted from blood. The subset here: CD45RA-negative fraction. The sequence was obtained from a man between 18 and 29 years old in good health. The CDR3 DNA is TGTGCCAGCAGCTTATCCGGCGGGGGGATCACCGGGGAGCTGTTTTTT. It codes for CASSLSGGGITGELFF.